The 19 T cell receptor beta chains reported below all come from one sample, sequenced in a study of OX40 agonist ivuxolimab in advanced cancers. Only in-frame clones appear in the TCRdb table, and some are missing; sequencing was by immunoSEQ multiplex PCR. Among some 40,000 clones, approximately 84% were seen once, and the ten largest hold about a sixth. Sequenced material: CD4+ or CD8+ T cells sorted from blood, taken in a trial of the OX40 agonist ivuxolimab. These TCRs come from an adult with an advanced solid tumor such as melanoma, head and neck, liver or kidney cancer.

Concerning this clone: Germline is not matched at one junction end, which may reflect a read error. As DNA, the CDR3 is TGTGCCATCAGTGAGAGCAACAGCGGGGAGCTGTTTTTT. Its translation: CAISESNSGELFF. The rearrangement uses TRBV10-3 and TRBJ2-2; D is unresolved. The CDR3 extends over 13 amino acids. Germline V lookup: CDR1 ENHRY, CDR2 SYGVKD.

The rearrangement uses TRBV27 and TRBJ2-1; D might be TRBD2 (5 bases). The ends were cut back, 5 bases at V and 0 bases at J, with 11 bases in the middle. The CDR3 loop spans 15 amino acids. Germline V gives CDR1 MNHEY, CDR2 SMNVEV (reference sequence). CDR3 nucleotides: TGTGCCAGCAGTCTGGAGCGGAGCTCCTACAATGAGCAGTTCTTC. This gives the protein CASSLERSSYNEQFF.

The rearrangement uses TRBV4-2 and TRBJ2-1, with 7 bases aligning to TRBD1. Trimming took 0 bases from V and 7 from J; bases not matched to a gene: 9. CDR1 is LGHNA and CDR2 is YNFKEQ in the germline V gene. The CDR3 totals 16 residues. The CDR3 coding sequence is TGTGCCAGCAGCCAAGATAGAGGGGGCCGGGGAAATGAGCAGTTCTTC. Protein sequence: CASSQDRGGRGNEQFF.

The chain uses TRBV7-2 and TRBJ2-5; no definite D call. The J call is doubtful: the DNA matches TRBJ2-7 better. Germline V gives CDR1 SGHTA, CDR2 FQGNSA. CDR3 size: 18 residues. CDR3 nucleotide sequence: TGTGCCAGCAGCCCGTCGTCATCCTCCATGGGAACCTCCTACGAGCAGTACTTC. It specifies CASSPSSSSMGTSYEQYF.

The CDR3 is CASSQDWDRGSYEQYF. The CDR3 DNA sequence: TGCGCCAGCAGCCAAGATTGGGACAGGGGCTCCTACGAGCAGTACTTC. The chain uses TRBV4-3 and TRBJ2-7; TRBD1 matches 10 bases. V lost 0 bases to trimming and J lost 0 bases; unmatched junction nucleotides: 2. Germline lookup yields CDR1 LGHNA and CDR2 YSLEER. The CDR3 sequence is 16 residues long.

J is TRBJ2-7 and V is TRBV4-1, with TRBD1 matching 9 bases. The germline V gene encodes CDR1 MGHRA and CDR2 YSYEKL. The ends lost 2 bases at V and 4 bases at J; junction bases unmatched: 6. CDR3 size: 15 residues. The CDR3 DNA reads as TGCGCCAGCAGCCAAAGCACAGGGGGCAATTACGAGCAGTACTTC. Residues: CASSQSTGGNYEQYF.

The chain joins TRBV11-2 to TRBJ2-7; D may be TRBD2 (5 bases). The CDR3 runs 15 residues. The germline V gene encodes CDR1 SGHAT and CDR2 FQNNGV. V was shortened by 1 base and J by 0 bases, with 10 bases between the two germline ends. In DNA, the CDR3 is TGTGCCAGCAGCTTAGCGGCGGGCTCCTCCTACGAGCAGTACTTC. Translation: CASSLAAGSSYEQYF.

The CDR3 protein is CASSYLGQGRDTQYF. The CDR3 nucleotides are TGTGCCAGCAGTTACCTGGGACAGGGACGAGATACGCAGTATTTT. The chain is built from TRBV6-5 and TRBJ2-3; TRBD1 matches at 9 bases. This CDR3 spans 15 amino acids. CDR1 and CDR2 (germline): MNHEY, SVGAGI. Trimming removed 2 bases from V and 5 bases from J; junction bases left unmatched: 5.

J is TRBJ2-3 and V is TRBV10-3; possibly TRBD1 for D (6 bases). CDR3 size: 14 residues. Trimming left V 6 bases short and J 7 bases short, with 17 bases between. Germline loops: CDR1 ENHRY, CDR2 SYGVKD. The CDR3 DNA reads as TGTGCCATCAGATCCTCCGGGACAAAGAATACGCAGTATTTT. Translation: CAIRSSGTKNTQYF.

This clone has only one observation. The rearrangement links TRBV5-6 to TRBJ2-4; a weak D match, TRBD1 (5 bases). The germline V gene encodes CDR1 SGHDT and CDR2 YYEEEE. This CDR3 comprises 16 residues. V was pared by 3 bases and J by 0 bases, with 13 bases between. In DNA, the CDR3 is TGTGCCAGCAGCTCACGACAGACCATAGCCAAAAACATTCAGTACTTC. Translated, it gives CASSSRQTIAKNIQYF.

The count of this clone is one. The gene calls are TRBV11-2 and TRBJ1-2; D gene unclear. This CDR3 has 13 residues. Germline V lookup: CDR1 SGHAT, CDR2 FQNNGV. The V and J ends lost 1 base and 12 bases respectively, with 15 bases between them. This CDR3 is CASSLVSGTLDTF. As DNA, the CDR3 is TGTGCCAGCAGCTTAGTATCGGGAACCTTAGACACCTTC.

The chain links TRBV2 to TRBJ2-1; D remains unclear. The germline CDR1 and CDR2 sequences are SNHLY and FYNNEI. The CDR3 is 13 residues long. Trimming cost V 6 bases and J 12 bases, with 18 bases left between them. For the CDR3, the DNA is TGTGCCAGCAGCAACGGAGCCAGCGCTGCGCAGTTCTTC. Its translation is CASSNGASAAQFF.

The chain recombines TRBV5-5 with TRBJ1-5; D uncertain. The CDR3 length is 17 residues. V lost 0 bases and J 0 bases, leaving 13 bases between the germline ends. Germline V CDR1 and CDR2: SGHKS, YYEKEE (reference sequence). The CDR3 coding sequence is TGTGCCAGCAGCTTGGAAGGAAACTTATATAGCAATCAGCCCCAGCATTTT. It translates to CASSLEGNLYSNQPQHF.

This chain uses TRBV30 with TRBJ2-7; TRBD2 agrees at 12 bases. J lost 3 bases, V lost 6 bases, and 18 bases had no gene match. Germline assignment: CDR1 GTSNPN and CDR2 SVGIG (reference sequence). CDR3 length: 18 amino acids. The DNA for the CDR3 is TGTGCCTGCGACGGCCTAGCGGGAGGGTCGAGGGGCATCTACGAGCAGTACTTC. It specifies CACDGLAGGSRGIYEQYF.

Here the CDR3 reads CASSKTGSSYEQYF. DNA for the CDR3: TGTGCCAGCAGCAAGACAGGAAGCTCCTACGAGCAGTACTTC. The chain uses TRBV9 and TRBJ2-7, with D tentatively TRBD1 (6 bases). CDR1 and CDR2 from the germline V gene are SGDLS and YYNGEE. There are 14 residues in the CDR3. The ends were cut back, 4 bases at V and 0 bases at J, with 11 bases in the middle.

This chain links TRBV7-3 with TRBJ2-1; TRBD2 matches 7 bases. CDR3 length: 15 residues. Unmatched junction bases numbered 4, after V lost 5 bases and J lost 0 bases. Germline lookup yields CDR1 SGHTA and CDR2 FQGTGA. This CDR3 reads CASSVLAASYNEQFF. The CDR3 nucleotides are TGTGCCAGCAGCGTTCTAGCGGCCTCCTACAATGAGCAGTTCTTC.

The chain joins TRBV9 to TRBJ1-4, with a possible D match to TRBD1 (6 bases). Per germline, CDR1 SGDLS and CDR2 YYNGEE. Trimming stripped 4 bases from V and 5 bases from J, with 18 bases between. The CDR3 spans 16 residues. The CDR3 DNA reads TGTGCCAGCAGCACAGGCCAGGGGAATTTCAATGAAAAACTGTTTTTT. Translation: CASSTGQGNFNEKLFF. Supplemented by reference TRBV9 and TRBJ1-4, the full variable domain reads DSGVTQTPKHLITATGQRVTLRCSPRSGDLSVYWYQQSLDQGLQFLIQYYNGEERAKGNILERFSAQQFPDLHSELNLSSLELGDSALYFCASSTGQGNFNEKLFFGSGTQLSVL.

This chain joins TRBV19 and TRBJ2-1; the D gene is possibly TRBD2 (6 bases). Trimming took 5 bases from V and 0 from J, leaving 11 bases between them. The CDR3 covers 15 residues. In germline, CDR1 is LNHDA, CDR2 SQIVND (reference sequence). The CDR3 nucleotides are TGTGCCAGTAGTGATAGCGGAGTCTCCTACAATGAGCAGTTCTTC. Translation: CASSDSGVSYNEQFF.

This chain connects TRBV27 to TRBJ1-2; no definite D call. V dropped 3 bases and J dropped 8 bases, with 13 bases sitting between them. CDR3 length: 13 residues. Germline loops: CDR1 MNHEY, CDR2 SMNVEV (reference sequence). The CDR3 spells CASSFGPLKGYTF. CDR3 DNA: TGTGCCAGCAGTTTTGGACCTCTGAAGGGCTACACCTTC.